This T cell receptor beta chain comes out of a study of shared clonotypes between healthy human individuals. Study details: Each donor had three CD4 naive, three CD4 memory, two CD8 naive and one CD8 memory plate.

As originally analysed: From ImmunoSEQ came sequences covering only the junction and carrying no quality scores, so filtering differed. Clones were sequenced by immunoSEQ multiplex PCR, and TCRdb holds only the in-frame ones, with some missing. Clonal size and the V and J genes are those of that table, whereas D and trimming came from the DNA. Seen here are under 2.5 million clones, 92% observed once, and the top ten hold 0.37%. Whole-study findings and limits: Sharing across four donors was highest in naive CD4 (roughly 5%) and lowest in memory CD8 (roughly 0.4%). The genetic and exposure-history diversity represented was limited by few donors.

In germline, CDR1 is SGHAT, CDR2 FQNNGV. V was pared by 1 base and J by 4 bases, with 5 bases between. The CDR3 sequence is 13 residues long. With respect to this clone: Its antigen is as yet unknown. The same CDR3 arises from other DNA sequences in this sample as well.

Sequencing was carried out using naive CD4+ T cells from PBMCs. Stated subset: CD45RA+ positively selected. The V and J genes are TRBV11-2 and TRBJ2-1; D gene ambiguous. The receptor's source is a man between 18 and 29 years old in good health. Some clones in this sample may be carry-over from other donors' samples. The CDR3 region has the DNA TGTGCCAGCAGCTTAGGGCAGTACAATGAGCAGTTCTTC. Translating it yields CASSLGQYNEQFF.